The clone carrying this T cell receptor (beta chain) occurred a few times. Its antigen is unknown. This specimen belongs to a study of shared clonotypes between healthy human individuals. A deep-level run was used for the assay. For unsorted PBMC, roughly 0.3 ug DNA per replicate equaled around 27,000 T cell genomes. TCRdb's copy holds only in-frame clones and misses some; the assay was immunoSEQ multiplex PCR. The repertoire has fewer than 700,000 clones, roughly 79% of them found once; the top ten carry around 12%. Study-level results: It was anticipated that sequencing depth would influence how many clonotypes donors shared. Investigators collected only blood, and repertoires in tissues likely differ.

The CDR3 sequence is 13 residues long. V gave up 8 bases and J gave up 5 bases, with 14 bases separating them. Germline values: CDR1 SNHLY, CDR2 FYNNEI. The rearrangement links TRBV2 to TRBJ2-3; D gene unclear. Sequenced: PBMCs. The origin of this receptor is a woman aged 35 to 49 in good health. Some clones in this sample may be carry-over from other donors' samples. The CDR3 coding sequence is TGTGCCAGCCTGCGGAGTGCAGGAGATACGCAGTATTTT. Translating gives CASLRSAGDTQYF. Looking up the rest from reference TRBV2 and TRBJ2-3 gives the full variable domain: EPEVTQTPSHQVTQMGQEVILRCVPISNHLYFYWYRQILGQKVEFLVSFYNNEISEKSEIFDDQFSVERPDGSNFTLKIRSTKLEDSAMYFCASLRSAGDTQYFGPGTRLTVL.